The 28 T cell receptor beta chains below come from one sample, sequenced in a study of blood T cell repertoires in COVID-19. Data came from immunoSEQ multiplex PCR; TCRdb stores just in-frame clones and leaves some out. The table records about 47,000 clones, nearly 90% of them present only once. The sample was peripheral blood. The receptors shown here come from an elderly man with active or convalescent COVID-19.

The chain has TRBV30 and TRBJ1-1; D unresolved. V was clipped by 0 bases and J by 5 bases, with 7 bases between them. CDR3 size: 12 residues. Germline-derived CDR1 and CDR2 are GTSNPN and SVGIG (reference sequence). Written as DNA, the CDR3 is TGTGCCTGGAGTGTAGAGAGGACTGAAGCTTTCTTT. Protein product: CAWSVERTEAFF.

As DNA, the CDR3 is TGTGCCAGTAGTCGGGGGGCTGGGGCCAACGTCCTGACTTTC. Translation: CASSRGAGANVLTF. The V gene is TRBV19, the J gene TRBJ2-6, with TRBD2 matching 7 bases. The germline V gene has CDR1 LNHDA and CDR2 SQIVND (reference sequence). V was clipped by 5 bases and J by 2 bases; unmatched bases: 0. The CDR3 totals 14 residues.

This clone was seen once. The V call is TRBV6-5, the J call TRBJ2-1; TRBD2 is a possible D gene (7 bases). Germline loops: CDR1 MNHEY, CDR2 SVGAGI. Trimming cost V 6 bases and J 3 bases, with 12 bases left between them. CDR3 size: 14 residues. The CDR3 loop reads CASRRGGNYNEQFF. CDR3 DNA sequence: TGTGCCAGCAGAAGGGGGGGAAACTACAATGAGCAGTTCTTC.

This clone appeared a single time. The rearrangement joins TRBV11-2 to TRBJ1-1, with TRBD1 matching over 8 bases. The CDR3 extends over 13 amino acids. Germline CDR1 is SGHAT and CDR2 is FQNNGV. The J segment lost 8 bases and the V segment lost 0 bases, leaving 2 bases of the junction unmatched. This CDR3 reads CASSLERTGEAFF. The CDR3 nucleotides are TGTGCCAGCAGCTTAGAGAGGACAGGGGAAGCTTTCTTT.

To note about this clone: One end of the junction fails to match germline, which may point to a read error. The genes are TRBV6-5 and TRBJ2-6; TRBD1 might be the D (6 bases). CDR1 is MNHEY, CDR2 SVGAGI, per germline. The CDR3 has 15 amino acids. CDR3 bases: TGTGCCAGCAGTTATGGGGGCTCTGGGGCCAACGTTCTGACTTTC. The encoded protein is CASSYGGSGANVLTF.

The gene calls are TRBV28 and TRBJ2-1; 12 positions match TRBD2. The length of the CDR3 is 17 residues. Germline CDR1 and CDR2: MDHEN and SYDVKM. V shed 7 bases and J 5 bases; nucleotides not matched to a gene: 12. The CDR3 is CASTLGLAGGPHNEQFF. Written as DNA, the CDR3 is TGTGCCAGCACCTTGGGGCTAGCGGGGGGGCCCCACAATGAGCAGTTCTTC.

The V and J genes are TRBV18 and TRBJ2-7; 11 bases line up with TRBD1. V was clipped by 3 bases and J by 7 bases; unmatched bases: 11. CDR1 and CDR2 (germline): KGHSH, LQKENI. The CDR3 contains 16 residues. The CDR3 region has the DNA TGTGCCAGCTCACCGCAAGGGACAGGGGGTAGGTGGGAGCAGTACTTC. This codes for CASSPQGTGGRWEQYF.

This sequence joins TRBV19 and TRBJ1-1; the D is unclear. Trimming took 1 base from V and 0 from J, leaving 6 bases between them. Germline V gene lookup returns CDR1 LNHDA and CDR2 SQIVND (reference sequence). The CDR3 has 14 amino acids. DNA of the CDR3: TGTGCCAGTAGTATAGGCGAGTTGAACACTGAAGCTTTCTTT. As protein: CASSIGELNTEAFF.

The chain uses TRBV3-1 (or the pseudogene TRBV3-2) and TRBJ2-7; the D is unclear. The V end lost 1 base, the J end lost 6 bases, and 7 bases lay between the germline ends. Per germline, CDR1 LGHDT and CDR2 YNNKEL (reference sequence). This CDR3 contains 12 residues. The CDR3 loop reads CASSQVYPEQYF. CDR3 nucleotides: TGTGCCAGCAGCCAAGTTTATCCCGAGCAGTACTTC.

The CDR3 DNA reads as TGTGCCAGCCGCCTGGAACAGGGGTTCAATCAGCCCCAGCATTTT. Translating gives CASRLEQGFNQPQHF. The chain is built from TRBV7-2 and TRBJ1-5, with 7 bases fitting TRBD1. Germline CDR1 SGHTA, CDR2 FQGNSA. The CDR3 sequence is 15 residues long. Unmatched junction bases numbered 10, after V lost 8 bases and J lost 3 bases.

The sample holds one count of this clone. This chain links TRBV7-2 with TRBJ2-3; perhaps TRBD1 as D (5 bases). This CDR3 has 14 amino acids. The V and J ends lost 0 bases and 4 bases respectively, with 8 bases between them. The germline V gene encodes CDR1 SGHTA and CDR2 FQGNSA. CDR3 loop: CASSLAGRADTQYF. CDR3 DNA sequence: TGTGCCAGCAGCTTAGCGGGCAGGGCAGATACGCAGTATTTT.

This chain links TRBV7-2 with TRBJ2-2; perhaps TRBD2 as D (6 bases). The V end lost 2 bases, the J end lost 4 bases, and 14 bases lay between the germline ends. Germline V gene data show CDR1 as SGHTA and CDR2 as FQGNSA. CDR3 size: 16 residues. The CDR3, as DNA: TGTGCCAGCAGCTTACGAGGCCTCGGGGGCACCGGGGAGCTGTTTTTT. Its protein product is CASSLRGLGGTGELFF.

This chain connects TRBV19 to TRBJ1-2; no firm D call. This CDR3 spans 13 amino acids. Trimming stripped 3 bases from V and 8 bases from J, with 13 bases between. Per the germline V gene, CDR1 is LNHDA and CDR2 is SQIVND (reference sequence). DNA for the CDR3: TGTGCCAGTAGTATTTCGGCCCGGCGGGGCTACACCTTC. Translating gives CASSISARRGYTF.

This clone was detected once. The CDR3 region is CASSLGLAPNEQFF. For the CDR3, the DNA is TGCGCCAGCAGCCTGGGACTAGCGCCCAATGAGCAGTTCTTC. This chain links TRBV5-1 with TRBJ2-1, with 10 bases matching TRBD2. The germline V gene has CDR1 SGHRS and CDR2 YFSETQ. With 4 bases clipped from V and 6 bases from J, the junction kept 4 bases outside the gene matches. The CDR3 is 14 amino acids.

The V and J genes are TRBV10-2 and TRBJ1-3; tentatively, D is TRBD1 (6 bases). From germline, CDR1 is WSHSY and CDR2 SAAADI. This CDR3 has 16 amino acids. The V and J ends lost 4 bases and 7 bases respectively, with 20 bases between them. CDR3 in DNA: TGCGCCAGCAGTGGTCCGGGACAATTCATCGGGAACACCATATATTTT. As protein: CASSGPGQFIGNTIYF.

V and J are TRBV4-2 and TRBJ2-7; 10 bases agree with TRBD2. There are 15 residues in the CDR3. Germline CDR1 reads LGHNA; CDR2 reads YNFKEQ. After removal of 3 bases from V and 0 bases from J, the junction contained 2 bases not matched to a gene. CDR3 coding DNA: TGTGCCAGCAGCCAGACTAGCGGGTTCTCCTACGAGCAGTACTTC. This translates into CASSQTSGFSYEQYF.

The gene calls are TRBV3-1 (or the pseudogene TRBV3-2) and TRBJ1-3; unclear D gene. V lost 3 bases and J lost 0, with 6 bases in between. Germline loops: CDR1 LGHDT, CDR2 YNNKEL (reference sequence). The CDR3 extends over 14 amino acids. The CDR3 region has the DNA TGTGCCAGCAGCCACCGGTTCTCTGGAAACACCATATATTTT. Protein sequence: CASSHRFSGNTIYF.

The chain couples TRBV30 to TRBJ1-2; 12 bases match TRBD1. The germline V gene encodes CDR1 GTSNPN and CDR2 SVGIG (reference sequence). Trimming removed 3 bases from V and 3 bases from J; junction bases left unmatched: 8. This CDR3 has 16 amino acids. CDR3 DNA sequence: TGTGCCTGGAGGGGACAGGGGGCCTCTTCGTACTATGGCTACACCTTC. Translated: CAWRGQGASSYYGYTF.

The chain couples TRBV19 to TRBJ1-5, with 8 bases fitting TRBD1. V was clipped by 7 bases and J by 5 bases; unmatched bases: 10. The CDR3 runs 15 residues. In germline, CDR1 is LNHDA, CDR2 SQIVND (reference sequence). The CDR3 DNA is TGTGCCAGTACCCCGGACAGGGATCACGATCAGCCCCAGCATTTT. This translates into CASTPDRDHDQPQHF.

J is TRBJ2-7 and V is TRBV28, with D perhaps TRBD1 (5 bases). The germline gives CDR1 MDHEN, CDR2 SYDVKM. This CDR3 is 13 amino acids long. V was trimmed by 3 bases and J by 1 base, leaving 7 bases between them. The CDR3 DNA reads as TGTGCCAGCAGTTTGACAGTATCCTACGAGCAGTACTTC. It yields the protein CASSLTVSYEQYF.

The chain joins TRBV24-1 to TRBJ2-1; 8 nucleotides match TRBD2. CDR3 length equals 14 residues. Germline values: CDR1 KGHDR, CDR2 SFDVKD. With 5 bases clipped from V and 1 base from J, the junction kept 0 bases outside the gene matches. The CDR3 protein is CATSGGGSYNEQFF. Written as DNA, the CDR3 is TGTGCCACCAGTGGCGGGGGGTCCTACAATGAGCAGTTCTTC.

The rearrangement links TRBV5-8 to TRBJ2-5, with 7 nucleotides matching TRBD1. The CDR3 extends over 14 amino acids. CDR1 and CDR2 from the germline V gene are SGHTS and YDEGEE. Trimming cost V 2 bases and J 2 bases; bases outside gene matches: 3. The CDR3 here is CASSFYRGQETQYF. The CDR3 coding sequence is TGTGCCAGCAGCTTTTACAGGGGACAAGAGACCCAGTACTTC.

This clone was observed once. The chain recombines TRBV10-3 with TRBJ1-1; 8 bases map to TRBD1. This CDR3 spans 14 amino acids. Per the germline V gene, CDR1 is ENHRY and CDR2 is SYGVKD. Trimming removed 6 bases from V and 2 bases from J; junction bases left unmatched: 5. As DNA, the CDR3 is TGTGCCATCAGGACAGGGGCTGAAAACACTGAAGCTTTCTTT. This codes for CAIRTGAENTEAFF.

V usage is TRBV28 and J usage is TRBJ2-5; 9 nucleotides align to TRBD1. Germline V gene data show CDR1 as MDHEN and CDR2 as SYDVKM. The CDR3 is made up of 14 amino acids. With V trimmed by 6 bases and J by 1 base, 3 bases remained unmatched. CDR3 residues: CASSPDRGQETQYF. The CDR3 DNA sequence: TGTGCCAGCAGCCCGGACAGGGGCCAAGAGACCCAGTACTTC.

The chain employs TRBV7-2 and TRBJ2-3; the match to TRBD2 covers 10 bases. CDR1 and CDR2 (germline): SGHTA, FQGNSA. The CDR3 contains 17 residues. Germline trimming cut 1 base from V and 3 bases from J; bases unmatched to any gene: 7. The DNA of the CDR3 is TGTGCCAGCAGCTTAGAGGCTAGCGGGAGTCGGACAGATACGCAGTATTTT. It codes for CASSLEASGSRTDTQYF.

This rearrangement joins TRBV27 to TRBJ1-1, with 12 bases fitting TRBD1. Trimming cost V 6 bases and J 1 base; bases outside gene matches: 3. CDR1 MNHEY and CDR2 SMNVEV come from the germline V gene (reference sequence). This CDR3 has 15 residues. The DNA for the CDR3 is TGTGCCAGCAGGGGACAGGGGGCCCAGAACACTGAAGCTTTCTTT. Protein product: CASRGQGAQNTEAFF.

This clone was observed once. V usage is TRBV29-1 and J usage is TRBJ2-7, with D possibly matching TRBD1 (6 bases). The CDR3 is 12 residues long. V lost 4 bases and J 2 bases, leaving 9 bases between the germline ends. CDR1 and CDR2 (germline): SQVTM, ANQGSEA. The CDR3 spells CSVGGTPYEQYF. DNA of the CDR3: TGCAGCGTTGGGGGGACACCCTACGAGCAGTACTTC.

The rearrangement joins TRBV3-1 (or the pseudogene TRBV3-2) to TRBJ2-7; D remains ambiguous. V lost 1 base, J lost 3 bases, and 7 bases lay in between. The CDR3 has 13 amino acids. Per germline, CDR1 LGHDT and CDR2 YNNKEL (reference sequence). In DNA form, the CDR3 reads TGTGCCAGCAGCCAAGCCGCAGTCTACGAGCAGTACTTC. Residues: CASSQAAVYEQYF.